Included here is one T cell receptor (beta chain) sequence, with context. Its antigen remains undetermined. Base qualities were left out, and no much larger clone turns up one base away. Participants in the prospective study were aged about 18 to 95 years, lived in under 30 United States geographic areas, and enrolled through a virtual design. In the prospective study, participants were assigned to cohorts based on the clinical history participants reported in a screening survey and a study questionnaire. Recovered participants in ImmuneRACE Cohort 3 were defined as having two consecutive negative NP/OP PCR tests, clearance from a healthcare professional, or resolution of symptoms. Each participant in the prospective study had whole blood, serum and a nasopharyngeal or oropharyngeal swab collected by mobile phlebotomists. Prospective study participants could optionally give additional blood draws and questionnaires over an approximately 2-month period. Before DNA extraction, blood samples from the prospective study were shipped at room temperature or frozen.

These data belong to a study of blood T cell repertoires in COVID-19 (TCRdb year 2020). Regarding the research as a whole: Collaborator samples came from the United States, Italy and Spain and covered acute and convalescent phases of COVID-19. Where available, HLA class I and class II types were taken from metadata supplied by the sample provider and were not determined by assay-based typing. The dataset comprised deeply sampled blood TCRbeta repertoires from subjects exposed to, actively infected with, or recovered from COVID-19. Sample metadata almost always included a de-identified subject ID, COVID-19 status, age in years and sex. The repertoires were released in a freely available public database intended as a resource for research on the immune response to SARS-CoV-2. The material from the prospective study consisted of cDNA or gDNA derived from T cells, B-cell-depleted T cells, or PBMCs. The samples were drawn from two sources: the first 160 participants of the ongoing ImmuneRACE study, and 1,200 or so subjects contributed by 6 global collaborators. Findings and caveats that apply to the study as a whole: The quantity of clinical and demographic metadata differed by source and by participant and was supplied without curation.

Germline trimming: 5 bases from V, 2 bases from J; junction bases outside gene matches: 10. CDR1 is given as SGHTA and CDR2 as FQGNSA, both from the germline V gene. There are 18 amino acids in the CDR3, from cysteine to phenylalanine inclusive. This entry keeps only the CDR3 DNA: 54 bases, framed from base 1. The immunoSEQ Assay, a bias-controlled multiplex PCR, was used to amplify TCRbeta CDR3 regions from genomic DNA. Under the source paper's analysis protocol: Within the assay, amplification of reference gene primers was used to estimate how many nucleated cells each sample contained. To quantify the absolute abundance of each unique TCRbeta CDR3 rearrangement, sequence reads were collapsed and filtered. For each sample, productive Simpson clonality was calculated by taking the square root of Simpson's diversity index across productive rearrangements. The clones in this table, taken by TCRdb from immuneACCESS, are in-frame only. Not every clone is retained; where verified, under half of the shortfall comes from an unresolved V gene, and the cause of the rest is unknown. V and J calls and clone size are copied from that table; D and trimming were computed from the DNA. The sample profile shows just over 150,000 clones; 85% to 90% of them were found once. Of the sample, 6.6% falls within the top ten clones.

The TCR was taken from a woman aged 50 to 60 who had recovered from COVID-19. Sequencing used PBMCs or T cells enriched from blood (not recorded which). The chain is encoded by TRBV7-2 joined to TRBJ2-3; TRBD2 matches 13 bases in the middle. The nucleotides read TGTGCCAGCAGCCCCACGGGACTAGCGGGGAGCTCCACAGATACGCAGTATTTT. This gives the protein CASSPTGLAGSSTDTQYF.